The next 3 T cell receptor beta chains were all read from a single sample in a study of CD8 T cells in ankylosing spondylitis. Study findings and constraints: One TCR beta motif, made up of roughly 8 highly homologous variants, appeared characteristic of ankylosing spondylitis blood.

TCRdb reanalysed the 5' RACE reads using MiXCR and keeps one entry per CDR3 protein. The data show 450,000 or so distinct CDR3 sequences, roughly 26% seen once. Their antigens remain unidentified. Sequencing used blood, either unsorted or a sorted T cell fraction (not recorded which). The receptors stem from a male donor with ankylosing spondylitis.

The chain carries TRBV14 and TRBJ2-5, with 15 bases that match TRBD2. The V and J ends lost 3 bases and 5 bases, in that order; junction bases with no gene match: 10. The CDR3 extends over 18 amino acids. Germline assignment: CDR1 SGHDN and CDR2 FVKESK. The CDR3 DNA follows: TGTGCCAGCAGCCATGAATGGACTAGCGGGAGGGCCCTGGAGACCCAGTACTTC. Translated: CASSHEWTSGRALETQYF.

The chain has TRBV4-1 and TRBJ1-5, with TRBD1 as a possible D gene (5 bases). V gave up 1 base and J gave up 7 bases, with 8 bases separating them. Germline V CDR1 and CDR2: MGHRA, YSYEKL. There are 13 residues in the CDR3. The CDR3 DNA reads as TGCGCCAGCAGCCAAGCTACAGGACAGCCCCAGCATTTT. Protein sequence: CASSQATGQPQHF.

This chain uses TRBV27 with TRBJ1-1; 7 bases agree with TRBD1. V was clipped by 9 bases and J by 2 bases; unmatched bases: 15. Germline CDR1 and CDR2: MNHEY and SMNVEV (reference sequence). The CDR3 loop spans 16 amino acids. In DNA form, the CDR3 reads TGTGCCAGTCAGAGGGTTTTGGGACAGACTAACACTGAAGCTTTCTTT. This sequence encodes CASQRVLGQTNTEAFF.